This record looks at one T cell receptor (beta chain) sequence and its context. There are many counts of this clonotype. The antigen this receptor binds is unknown. Nothing much larger sits one base from this clone, and base qualities are not available. The run used an Illumina HiSeq 1500. TCRdb took the public reads, trimmed them with fastp at Q25, ran MiXCR for clone calling and kept in-frame beta chains. Every distinct CDR3 protein forms one entry, paired with its most common genes and DNA. This sample is represented by about 360,000 distinct CDR3 sequences; less than 20% of them were singletons. The ten largest clones represent about 10% of the sample. Measured from the cysteine to the phenylalanine, the CDR3 is 15 residues long. The DNA shown is the 45-base CDR3, in frame from base 1. V has 1 base trimmed and J has 6 bases trimmed; junction bases matching no gene number 4. From the germline V gene, CDR1 is SGHVS and CDR2 is FNYEAQ.

The sample is drawn from a study of T cell repertoires in cytomegalovirus infection (dated by TCRdb to the late 2010s). Turning to the overall study: Donor HLA type was relevant to the analysis, as public TCR beta signatures indicated carriage of CMV infection together with the matching HLA type. Broader findings and caveats from the paper: The ex vivo response was dominated by HLA-C-restricted CMV-specific TCR beta clonotypes, which also provided the single most frequent clonotype in two of eight donors. Cumulative frequency of public TCR beta family members discriminated carriers of CMV infection plus the relevant HLA type in this cohort and an independent roughly 340-donor cohort.

This chain is built from TRBV7-6 and TRBJ2-1; 9 bases in the junction line up with TRBD1. Source material: PBMCs. This clonotype was obtained from a human donor in good health (CMV status not recorded). Some clones in this sample may be carry-over from other donors' samples. The CDR3 reads as follows: CASSLVTDRGNEQFF. DNA sequence: TGTGCCAGCAGCTTAGTGACGGACAGGGGCAATGAGCAGTTCTTC.